This passage covers 14 T cell receptor beta chains from one sample sequenced in a study of shared clonotypes between healthy human individuals. The assay was immunoSEQ multiplex PCR, and TCRdb's table has in-frame clones only and misses some. The sample holds some 1 million clones, about three quarters seen once. The sample comprised memory CD4+ T cells sorted from blood. Subset noted: CD45RA-negative fraction. All receptors derive from a man aged 18 to 30 in good health.

This clone appeared a few times. The V gene is TRBV10-3, the J gene TRBJ2-7; D is tentatively TRBD1 or TRBD2 (5 bases each). CDR3 length equals 13 residues. V was pared by 6 bases and J by 1 base, with 10 bases between. Germline CDR1 reads ENHRY; CDR2 reads SYGVKD. Written as DNA, the CDR3 is TGTGCCATCAGCCGGGACGCATCCTACGAGCAGTACTTC. The encoded protein is CAISRDASYEQYF.

The chain recombines TRBV7-6 with TRBJ1-4; D call uncertain. Trimming removed 6 bases from V and 0 bases from J, with 8 bases in between. The germline V gene has CDR1 SGHVS and CDR2 FNYEAQ. This CDR3 has 14 amino acids. CDR3 coding DNA: TGTGCCAGCAGTAGGACGGCAACTAATGAAAAACTGTTTTTT. This gives the protein CASSRTATNEKLFF.

V is TRBV2 and J is TRBJ2-2; D might be TRBD1 or TRBD2, each matching 5 bases. Germline values: CDR1 SNHLY, CDR2 FYNNEI. The CDR3 runs 14 residues. Trimming left V 7 bases short and J 0 bases short, with 9 bases between. In DNA, the CDR3 is TGTGCCAGCATGAGGGACGCGAACACCGGGGAGCTGTTTTTT. Amino acids: CASMRDANTGELFF.

The sample holds a few counts of this clone. V and J are TRBV19 and TRBJ1-1; 8 nucleotides line up with TRBD1. J lost 7 bases, V lost 6 bases, and 7 bases had no gene match. This CDR3 comprises 13 residues. The germline V gene encodes CDR1 LNHDA and CDR2 SQIVND (reference sequence). For the CDR3, the DNA is TGTGCCAGTAGGAACCGGGACAGGCGTGAAGCTTTCTTT. It encodes CASRNRDRREAFF. The full variable domain, rest sourced from reference TRBV19 and TRBJ1-1, is DGGITQSPKYLFRKEGQNVTLSCEQNLNHDAMYWYRQDPGQGLRLIYYSQIVNDFQKGDIAEGYSVSREKKESFPLTVTSAQKNPTAFYLCASRNRDRREAFFGQGTRLTVV.

With regard to this clone: This sample includes further DNA sequences coding for the same CDR3. The chain joins TRBV7-2 to TRBJ1-5; D possibly corresponds to TRBD1 (5 bases). Germline V gives CDR1 SGHTA, CDR2 FQGNSA. This CDR3 is built from 15 residues. V gave up 1 base and J gave up 2 bases, with 9 bases separating them. The CDR3 DNA is TGTGCCAGCAGCTTAGGGGGGATTGGCAATCAGCCCCAGCATTTT. It encodes CASSLGGIGNQPQHF.

The J gene is TRBJ2-3, the V gene TRBV19, with TRBD1 identical over 12 bases. Germline V gives CDR1 LNHDA, CDR2 SQIVND (reference sequence). This CDR3 is built from 16 residues. V lost 3 bases, J lost 4 bases, and 5 bases stayed unmatched. CDR3 sequence: CASSMGGTGGPDTQYF. CDR3 DNA: TGTGCCAGTAGTATGGGAGGGACAGGGGGCCCAGATACGCAGTATTTT. The whole variable domain, remainder taken from reference TRBV19 and TRBJ2-3, is DGGITQSPKYLFRKEGQNVTLSCEQNLNHDAMYWYRQDPGQGLRLIYYSQIVNDFQKGDIAEGYSVSREKKESFPLTVTSAQKNPTAFYLCASSMGGTGGPDTQYFGPGTRLTVL.

In its sample, this clone was seen a few times. The genes are TRBV11-1 and TRBJ1-1; a possible D gene is TRBD1 (5 bases). Trimming removed 5 bases at V and 4 bases at J, with 14 bases between. The germline CDR1 and CDR2 sequences are SGHAT and FQDESV (reference sequence). The CDR3 consists of 14 residues. The CDR3 is CASSRGNGGTEAFF. The CDR3 DNA is TGTGCCAGCAGCCGGGGGAACGGGGGCACTGAAGCTTTCTTT.

The chain recombines TRBV18 with TRBJ1-1; D is unclear. Per germline, CDR1 KGHSH and CDR2 LQKENI. V shed 3 bases and J shed 1 base, with 9 bases lying between them. The CDR3 sequence is 14 residues long. In DNA, the CDR3 is TGTGCCAGCTCACCCACGGCCGGGAACACTGAAGCTTTCTTT. The encoded protein is CASSPTAGNTEAFF.

The rearrangement uses TRBV7-6 and TRBJ2-5, with 13 bases matching TRBD2. Per the germline V gene, CDR1 is SGHVS and CDR2 is FNYEAQ. The CDR3 length is 17 residues. J gave up 4 bases and V 4 bases, and 9 bases lay outside the gene matches. For the CDR3, the DNA is TGTGCCAGCAGCTGGGGTCGGACTAGCGGGAGCTCAGAGACCCAGTACTTC. Translating it yields CASSWGRTSGSSETQYF.

This sequence joins TRBV2 and TRBJ1-2; D may be TRBD1 (6 bases). The CDR3 runs 13 residues. In germline, CDR1 is SNHLY, CDR2 FYNNEI. Trimming took 6 bases from V and 4 from J, leaving 12 bases between them. DNA of the CDR3: TGTGCCAGCAGCCCAGGGGTAGGCTATGGCTACACCTTC. Translated: CASSPGVGYGYTF. Full variable domain (missing parts from reference TRBV2 and TRBJ1-2): EPEVTQTPSHQVTQMGQEVILRCVPISNHLYFYWYRQILGQKVEFLVSFYNNEISEKSEIFDDQFSVERPDGSNFTLKIRSTKLEDSAMYFCASSPGVGYGYTFGSGTRLTVV.

This clone appeared a single time. V is TRBV6-1 and J is TRBJ2-5, with 11 bases matching TRBD2. Trimming took 6 bases from V and 4 from J; bases not matched to a gene: 7. CDR3 length: 15 residues. Germline-derived CDR1 and CDR2 are MNHNS and SASEGT. The CDR3 region is CASRLSGGAAETQYF. The CDR3 DNA sequence: TGTGCCAGCAGACTTAGCGGGGGGGCCGCAGAGACCCAGTACTTC.

V usage is TRBV5-1 and J usage is TRBJ2-3; TRBD1 aligns across 9 bases. The CDR3 totals 16 residues. V lost 2 bases and J lost 4; bases outside the gene matches: 8. Germline assignment: CDR1 SGHRS and CDR2 YFSETQ. The CDR3 DNA follows: TGCGCCAGCAGCTTTTTAGGGACAGGGTTCCCAGATACGCAGTATTTT. Encoded protein: CASSFLGTGFPDTQYF. Filled out from reference TRBV5-1 and TRBJ2-3, the complete variable domain reads KAGVTQTPRYLIKTRGQQVTLSCSPISGHRSVSWYQQTPGQGLQFLFEYFSETQRNKGNFPGRFSGRQFSNSRSEMNVSTLELGDSALYLCASSFLGTGFPDTQYFGPGTRLTVL.

The chain recombines TRBV12-2 with TRBJ2-5; the DNA was not compared with TRBD1, the D call given in the table. The J call is doubtful: the DNA matches TRBJ2-7 better. TRBV12-2 is a pseudogene locus. CDR3 length: 16 amino acids. The CDR3 loop is CASRSGDRGHSYEQYF. CDR3 DNA: TGTGCAAGTCGCTCAGGAGACAGGGGACATTCCTACGAGCAGTACTTC.

The V and J genes are TRBV4-2 and TRBJ2-2, with 8 bases matching TRBD1. With 4 bases clipped from V and 1 base from J, the junction kept 5 bases outside the gene matches. The CDR3 loop spans 16 amino acids. CDR1 LGHNA and CDR2 YNFKEQ come from the germline V gene. The CDR3 is CASSRTGNMNTGELFF. The CDR3 nucleotides are TGTGCCAGCAGCCGGACAGGGAATATGAACACCGGGGAGCTGTTTTTT.